This note documents a single T cell receptor beta chain sequence. PCR employed 60 Vbeta and 13 Jbeta primers. The data were produced by immunoSEQ multiplex PCR, yet TCRdb's version contains in-frame clones alone and is incomplete. The table lists about 120,000 clones, about 83% of them singletons, with roughly 3.2% in the top ten. The sample comes from a study of cytomegalovirus exposure and HLA in healthy donors. The CDR3 is 14 residues long. Germline V gene data show CDR1 as SGHAT and CDR2 as FQNNGV. V was shortened by 1 base and J by 3 bases, with 10 bases between the two germline ends. The TCR sequence derives from a man aged 30 to 45 in good health and CMV-seronegative. The chain is built from TRBV11-2 and TRBJ2-7; D possibly corresponds to TRBD2 (6 bases). The sequencing sample was made of PBMCs. CDR3 sequence: CASSLASGGYEQYF. The CDR3, as DNA: TGTGCCAGCAGCTTAGCCTCCGGGGGCTACGAGCAGTACTTC.